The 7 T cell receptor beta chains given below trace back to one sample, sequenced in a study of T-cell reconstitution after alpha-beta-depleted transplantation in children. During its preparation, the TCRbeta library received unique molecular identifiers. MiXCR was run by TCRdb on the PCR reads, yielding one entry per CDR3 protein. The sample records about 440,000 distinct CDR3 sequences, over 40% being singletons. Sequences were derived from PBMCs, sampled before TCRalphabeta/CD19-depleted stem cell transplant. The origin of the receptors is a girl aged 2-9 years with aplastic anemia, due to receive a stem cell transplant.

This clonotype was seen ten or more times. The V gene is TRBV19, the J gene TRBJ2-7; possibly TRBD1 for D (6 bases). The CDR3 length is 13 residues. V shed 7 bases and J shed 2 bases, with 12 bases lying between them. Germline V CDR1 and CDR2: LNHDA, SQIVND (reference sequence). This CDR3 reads CASKGQGTYEQYF. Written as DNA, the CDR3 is TGTGCCAGTAAGGGGCAGGGGACCTACGAGCAGTACTTC.

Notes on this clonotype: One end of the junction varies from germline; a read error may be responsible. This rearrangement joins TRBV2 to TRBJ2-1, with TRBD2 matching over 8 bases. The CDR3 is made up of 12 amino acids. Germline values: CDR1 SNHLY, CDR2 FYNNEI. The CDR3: CASSATGTRSVF. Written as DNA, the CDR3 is TGTGCCAGCAGCGCCACCGGGACTAGGAGTGTCTTC.

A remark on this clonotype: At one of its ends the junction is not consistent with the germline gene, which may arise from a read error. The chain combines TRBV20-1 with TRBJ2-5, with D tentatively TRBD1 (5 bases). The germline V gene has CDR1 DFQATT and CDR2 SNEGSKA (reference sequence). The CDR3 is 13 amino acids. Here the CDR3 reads CSARGQDNIFQNF. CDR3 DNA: TGCAGTGCTAGAGGCCAGGACAACATTTTCCAGAACTTC.

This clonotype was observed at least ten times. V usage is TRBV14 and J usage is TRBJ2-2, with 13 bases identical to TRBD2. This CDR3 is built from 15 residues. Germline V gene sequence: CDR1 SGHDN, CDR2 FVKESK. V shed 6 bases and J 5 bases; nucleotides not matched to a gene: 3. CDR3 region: CASRRTSGRTGELFF. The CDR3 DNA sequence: TGTGCCAGCAGACGGACTAGCGGGAGAACCGGGGAGCTGTTTTTT.

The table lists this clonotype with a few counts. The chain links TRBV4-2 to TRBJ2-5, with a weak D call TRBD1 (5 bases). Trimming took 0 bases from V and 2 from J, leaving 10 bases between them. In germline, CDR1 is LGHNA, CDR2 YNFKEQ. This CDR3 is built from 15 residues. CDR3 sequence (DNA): TGTGCCAGCAGCCAAGACAGGGAAAGACAAGAGACCCAGTACTTC. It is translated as CASSQDRERQETQYF.

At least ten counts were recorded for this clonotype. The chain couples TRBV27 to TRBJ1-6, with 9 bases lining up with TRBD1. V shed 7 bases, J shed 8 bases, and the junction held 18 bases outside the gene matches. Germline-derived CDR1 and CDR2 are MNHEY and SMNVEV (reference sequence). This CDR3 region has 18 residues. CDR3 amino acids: CASTKGGTGRPRHSPLHF. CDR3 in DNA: TGTGCCAGCACCAAGGGGGGGACAGGGCGCCCCAGGCATTCACCCCTCCACTTT.

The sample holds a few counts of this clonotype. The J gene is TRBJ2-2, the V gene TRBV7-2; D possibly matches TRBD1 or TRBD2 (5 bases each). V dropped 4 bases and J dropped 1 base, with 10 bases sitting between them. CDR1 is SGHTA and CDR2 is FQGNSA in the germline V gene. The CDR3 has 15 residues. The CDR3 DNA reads TGTGCCAGCAGCTGGGACGGGCTGAACACCGGGGAGCTGTTTTTT. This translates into CASSWDGLNTGELFF.